This TCR beta chain derives from a study of OX40 agonist ivuxolimab in advanced cancers. Study-wide background: Those treated in dose escalation had hepatocellular carcinoma, melanoma, renal cell cancer or head and neck cancer. From roughly 23 to 90 years was the age range, with a mean of about 54 years, and over 70% were male.

The study, taken as a whole, reports: Expanded clones were, on average, more numerous in CD8+ T cells than in CD4+.

On this clone itself: Its antigen is unknown.

TCRdb's table, derived via immunoSEQ multiplex PCR, lists solely in-frame clones and lacks some. The table lists more than 85,000 clones, 75% to 95% of them singletons. The CDR3 runs 13 residues. Germline CDR1 is MNHEY and CDR2 is SMNVEV (reference sequence). With V trimmed by 2 bases and J by 5 bases, 0 bases remained unmatched. The chain is built from TRBV27 and TRBJ1-5; 7 positions agree with TRBD1. The receptor was isolated from an adult with an advanced solid tumor such as melanoma, head and neck, liver or kidney cancer. Sequenced material: CD4+ or CD8+ T cells sorted from blood, taken in a trial of the OX40 agonist ivuxolimab. This CDR3 is CASSLRGHQPQHF. In DNA form, the CDR3 reads TGTGCCAGCAGTTTAAGGGGGCATCAGCCCCAGCATTTT.